The clone carrying this TCR beta chain was found once. The sample belongs to a study of blood T cell repertoires in COVID-19. The CDR3 covers 13 residues. V lost 5 bases to trimming and J lost 3 bases; unmatched junction nucleotides: 3. CDR1 is KGHDR and CDR2 is SFDVKD in the germline V gene. Sequencing used immunoSEQ multiplex PCR; TCRdb keeps in-frame clones, though not all of them. The table shows roughly 130,000 clones, with approximately 80% occurring only once. This receptor was taken from a woman between 55 and 75 years old with acute or convalescent COVID-19. Sequencing used peripheral blood. The rearrangement uses TRBV24-1 and TRBJ2-7; 7 nucleotides align to TRBD2. CDR3 protein: CATSAGGSYEQYF. In DNA form, the CDR3 reads TGTGCCACCAGTGCTGGCGGGAGCTACGAGCAGTACTTC.